This T cell receptor beta chain comes out of a study of T cell responses to AZD1222 COVID-19 vaccine. Libraries were prepared by immunoSEQ multiplex PCR; TCRdb keeps only in-frame clonotypes and omits some of them. The sample includes about 81,000 clones, approximately 90% of them seen just once. V lost 1 base, J lost 0 bases, and 10 bases lay in between. There are 15 residues in the CDR3. Germline V gives CDR1 SGHDT, CDR2 YYEEEE. V gene TRBV5-6 combines with J gene TRBJ1-2; weak D call: TRBD1 (5 bases). This TCR was sampled from an adult who received the AZD1222 COVID-19 vaccine. The starting material was peripheral blood, obtained 28 days after the second AZD1222 dose. The CDR3 DNA is TGTGCCAGCAGCTTGACGGGGGGAGCTAACTATGGCTACACCTTC. It specifies CASSLTGGANYGYTF.